This is a list of T cell receptor beta chains from one sample in a study of STAT3 mutations in large granular lymphocyte leukemia. Using immunoSEQ multiplex PCR, the repertoire was profiled, and TCRdb retains in-frame clones only, with some absent. Among about 1,500 clones listed, 72% were seen once. The sequenced material came from peripheral blood mononuclear cells. The source is a man aged 45 to 65 with T-cell large granular lymphocyte leukemia. Some clones in this sample may be carry-over from other donors' samples. Both conserved end residues are part of each CDR3. Each record gives: D gene, CDR3 length, V gene, J gene, clone size, CDR3 protein, CDR3 DNA. The D gene is left open where the match is weak. The size entry is marked missing in some rows and otherwise reads once, few, many or a size class.

D: NA
length: 11
V: TRBV18
J: TRBJ2-7
size: once
CDR3: CASSLKLEQYF
DNA: TGTGCCAGCTCCCTTAAGCTCGAGCAGTACTTC

D: NA
length: 13
V: TRBV5-8
J: TRBJ2-3
size: NA
CDR3: CASSFGGTDTQYF
DNA: TGTGCCAGCAGCTTTGGGGGCACAGATACGCAGTATTTT

D: TRBD2
length: 14
V: TRBV19
J: TRBJ2-7
size: NA
CDR3: CASSIAGGSYEQYF
DNA: TGTGCCAGTAGTATAGCGGGAGGTTCCTACGAGCAGTACTTC

D: TRBD1
length: 13
V: TRBV4-1
J: TRBJ1-3
size: NA
CDR3: CASSQGDGTGPLF
DNA: TGCGCCAGCAGCCAAGGAGACGGGACAGGCCCTTTATTT

D: TRBD1
length: 14
V: TRBV6-5
J: TRBJ2-3
size: NA
CDR3: CATSGQGEADTQYF
DNA: TGTGCCACCTCGGGACAGGGGGAGGCAGATACGCAGTATTTT

D: NA
length: 15
V: TRBV30
J: TRBJ1-2
size: NA
CDR3: CAWSLPGARNYGYTF
DNA: TGTGCCTGGAGCCTCCCCGGGGCCCGGAACTATGGCTACACCTTC

D: NA
length: 14
V: TRBV10-2
J: TRBJ2-5
size: NA
CDR3: CASSESDGPETQYF
DNA: TGCGCCAGCAGTGAGTCTGACGGGCCGGAGACCCAGTACTTC

D: NA
length: 12
V: TRBV25-1
J: TRBJ2-6
size: NA
CDR3: CASNSGANVLTF
DNA: TGTGCCAGTAACTCTGGGGCCAACGTCCTGACTTTC

D: NA
length: 14
V: TRBV7-9
J: TRBJ1-5
size: few
CDR3: CASSLLGSNQPQHF
DNA: TGTGCCAGCAGCTTACTAGGAAGCAATCAGCCCCAGCATTTT

D: TRBD2
length: 15
V: TRBV5-1
J: TRBJ2-7
size: few
CDR3: CASSSPGGADYEQYF
DNA: TGCGCCAGCAGCTCCCCGGGAGGGGCCGACTACGAGCAGTACTTC

D: NA
length: 16
V: TRBV13
J: TRBJ1-6
size: NA
CDR3: CASSVRWTRYNSPLHF
DNA: TGTGCCAGCAGCGTACGATGGACAAGATATAATTCACCCCTCCACTTT

D: NA
length: 13
V: TRBV10-3
J: TRBJ2-7
size: NA
CDR3: CAISEDQTYEQYF
DNA: TGTGCCATCAGTGAGGACCAAACCTACGAGCAGTACTTC

D: NA
length: 15
V: TRBV13
J: TRBJ1-1
size: NA
CDR3: CASSLGAGVNTEAFF
DNA: TGTGCCAGCAGCTTAGGCGCAGGGGTAAACACTGAAGCTTTCTTT

D: TRBD1
length: 14
V: TRBV5-1
J: TRBJ2-7
size: NA
CDR3: CASSTGQVPYEQYF
DNA: TGCGCCAGCAGCACAGGACAGGTCCCCTACGAGCAGTACTTC

D: NA
length: 10
V: TRBV29-1
J: TRBJ1-1
size: NA
CDR3: CSALTGEAFF
DNA: TGCAGCGCATTGACAGGTGAAGCTTTCTTT

D: TRBD1
length: 13
V: TRBV6-5
J: TRBJ1-2
size: NA
CDR3: CASSKDRVYGYTF
DNA: TGTGCCAGCAGTAAGGACAGGGTCTATGGCTACACCTTC

D: NA
length: 15
V: TRBV5-1
J: TRBJ1-2
size: NA
CDR3: CASSLDVGLTMGYTF
DNA: TGCGCCAGCAGCTTGGATGTCGGTTTAACTATGGGCTACACCTTC

D: NA
length: 14
V: TRBV5-1
J: TRBJ1-2
size: NA
CDR3: CASSLGAPPDGYTF
DNA: TGCGCCAGCAGCTTGGGGGCGCCACCGGATGGCTACACCTTC

D: NA
length: 12
V: TRBV4-1
J: TRBJ2-7
size: NA
CDR3: CASSQDEVKQYF
DNA: TGCGCCAGCAGCCAAGATGAGGTAAAGCAGTACTTC

D: TRBD1
length: 13
V: TRBV30
J: TRBJ2-7
size: NA
CDR3: CAFDRGPSYEQYF
DNA: TGTGCCTTTGACAGGGGGCCCTCCTACGAGCAGTACTTC

D: NA
length: 14
V: TRBV27
J: TRBJ1-1
size: NA
CDR3: CASSFTDLNTEAFF
DNA: TGTGCCAGCAGTTTCACGGACCTTAACACTGAAGCTTTCTTT

D: NA
length: 13
V: TRBV18
J: TRBJ1-5
size: NA
CDR3: CASSPDPLQPQHF
DNA: TGTGCCAGCTCACCCGACCCCTTGCAGCCCCAGCATTTT

D: TRBD1
length: 15
V: TRBV19
J: TRBJ1-1
size: NA
CDR3: CASYLLGTEPLEAFF
DNA: TGTGCCAGTTATCTCTTGGGGACAGAGCCCCTTGAAGCTTTCTTT

D: TRBD2
length: 14
V: TRBV30
J: TRBJ2-5
size: NA
CDR3: CAWSGAGGGETQYF
DNA: TGTGCCTGGAGTGGCGCGGGGGGGGGAGAGACCCAGTACTTC

D: NA
length: 14
V: TRBV4-3
J: TRBJ1-2
size: few
CDR3: CASSQEEGNYGYTF
DNA: TGCGCCAGCAGCCAAGAAGAGGGGAACTATGGCTACACCTTC

D: NA
length: 14
V: TRBV5-1
J: TRBJ2-7
size: large
CDR3: CASSLGQRTYEQYF
DNA: TGCGCCAGCAGCTTGGGGCAGAGAACCTACGAGCAGTACTTC

D: NA
length: 16
V: TRBV5-1
J: TRBJ2-1
size: NA
CDR3: CASNSLDYAERNEQFF
DNA: TGCGCCAGCAACTCTCTGGACTACGCAGAACGGAATGAGCAGTTCTTC

D: NA
length: 14
V: TRBV13
J: TRBJ2-3
size: NA
CDR3: CASSFGADTDTQYF
DNA: TGTGCCAGCAGCTTTGGGGCTGACACAGATACGCAGTATTTT

D: NA
length: 12
V: TRBV29-1
J: TRBJ1-2
size: NA
CDR3: CSVRLGSYGYTF
DNA: TGCAGCGTAAGACTGGGGAGCTATGGCTACACCTTC

D: NA
length: 14
V: TRBV18
J: TRBJ1-5
size: NA
CDR3: CASSPGILNQPQHF
DNA: TGTGCCAGCTCACCAGGGATCCTCAATCAGCCCCAGCATTTT

D: NA
length: 15
V: TRBV6-5
J: TRBJ2-7
size: NA
CDR3: CASSYSFGLEGGQYF
DNA: TGTGCCAGCAGTTACTCATTTGGTCTCGAGGGGGGGCAGTACTTC

D: TRBD1
length: 15
V: TRBV5-1
J: TRBJ1-1
size: once
CDR3: CASSLEGQTNTEAFF
DNA: TGCGCCAGCAGCTTGGAGGGACAGACGAACACTGAAGCTTTCTTT

D: NA
length: 13
V: TRBV4-1
J: TRBJ1-2
size: NA
CDR3: CASSPPYNYGYTF
DNA: TGCGCCAGCAGCCCCCCATACAATTATGGCTACACCTTC

D: TRBD1
length: 13
V: TRBV30
J: TRBJ1-1
size: NA
CDR3: CAWNPDRVTEAFF
DNA: TGTGCCTGGAATCCGGACAGGGTGACTGAAGCTTTCTTT

D: NA
length: 13
V: TRBV30
J: TRBJ2-1
size: NA
CDR3: CAWSPYSGNEQFF
DNA: TGTGCCTGGAGTCCTTACTCAGGGAATGAGCAGTTCTTC

D: TRBD1
length: 15
V: TRBV7-9
J: TRBJ1-6
size: NA
CDR3: CASSDRDRENSPLHF
DNA: TGTGCCAGCAGCGACAGGGACAGGGAGAATTCACCCCTCCACTTT

D: NA
length: 14
V: TRBV18
J: TRBJ2-7
size: NA
CDR3: CASSPIRDSYEQYF
DNA: TGTGCCAGCTCACCAATCCGGGACTCCTACGAGCAGTACTTC

D: NA
length: 15
V: TRBV11-1
J: TRBJ1-1
size: NA
CDR3: CASSLLYGSGTEAFF
DNA: TGTGCCAGCAGCTTGCTTTACGGGAGTGGCACTGAAGCTTTCTTT

D: NA
length: 13
V: TRBV6-5
J: TRBJ1-1
size: NA
CDR3: CASSYHGKTEAFF
DNA: TGTGCCAGCAGTTACCACGGGAAGACTGAAGCTTTCTTT

D: NA
length: 12
V: TRBV5-1
J: TRBJ2-7
size: few
CDR3: CASSDGIYEQYF
DNA: TGCGCCAGCAGCGACGGGATCTACGAGCAGTACTTC

D: TRBD1
length: 14
V: TRBV13
J: TRBJ2-7
size: NA
CDR3: CASSLGQGVYEQYF
DNA: TGTGCCAGCAGCCTAGGACAGGGGGTGTACGAGCAGTACTTC

D: TRBD2
length: 14
V: TRBV5-1
J: TRBJ2-7
size: NA
CDR3: CASSLEGGLYEQYF
DNA: TGCGCCAGCAGCTTGGAGGGAGGGCTTTACGAGCAGTACTTC